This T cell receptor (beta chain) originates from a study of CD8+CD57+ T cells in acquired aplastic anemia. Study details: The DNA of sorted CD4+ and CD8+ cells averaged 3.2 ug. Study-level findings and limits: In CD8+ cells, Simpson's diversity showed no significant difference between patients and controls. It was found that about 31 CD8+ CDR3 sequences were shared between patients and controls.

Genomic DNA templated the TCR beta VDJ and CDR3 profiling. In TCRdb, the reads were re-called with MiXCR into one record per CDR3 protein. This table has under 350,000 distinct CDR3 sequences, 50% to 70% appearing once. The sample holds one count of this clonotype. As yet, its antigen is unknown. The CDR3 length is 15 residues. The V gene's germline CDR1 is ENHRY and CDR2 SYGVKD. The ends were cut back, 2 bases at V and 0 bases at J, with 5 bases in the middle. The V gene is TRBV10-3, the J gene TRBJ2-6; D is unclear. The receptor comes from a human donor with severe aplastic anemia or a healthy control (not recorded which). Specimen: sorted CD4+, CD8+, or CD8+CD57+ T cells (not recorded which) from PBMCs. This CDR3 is CAISETASGANVLTF. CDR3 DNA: TGTGCCATCAGTGAGACAGCCTCTGGGGCCAACGTCCTGACTTTC.